A single sample gave rise to the 13 T cell receptor beta chains below, sequenced in a study of blood T cells in healthy people across ages. For the second PCR, which ran for roughly 7 to 11 cycles, a sample-barcoded 5' primer and a J-beta primer mix were used. TCRdb re-called the 5' RACE reads with MiXCR, one entry per CDR3 protein. The sample has 800,000 to 950,000 distinct CDR3 sequences; around 29% are singletons. The sample was also linked to a second study, of T cells of mothers and their children.

Specimen: blood. These receptors all stem from a woman aged 40 to 50 in good health.

The chain couples TRBV20-1 to TRBJ2-1, with 9 nucleotides matching TRBD2. This CDR3 comprises 15 residues. The germline CDR1 and CDR2 sequences are DFQATT and SNEGSKA (reference sequence). Trimming cost V 0 bases and J 7 bases; bases outside gene matches: 7. The DNA for the CDR3 is TGCAGTGCTAGAGATGCGGGGGGGCCGGGTAATGAGCAGTTCTTC. The encoded protein is CSARDAGGPGNEQFF.

This clonotype was seen at least ten times. The chain has TRBV4-3 and TRBJ1-2; the D gene is possibly TRBD1 (5 bases). The CDR3 is made up of 11 amino acids. Per the germline V gene, CDR1 is LGHNA and CDR2 is YSLEER. Trimming cost V 8 bases and J 3 bases, with 7 bases left between them. In nucleotides, the CDR3 is TGCGCCAGCCGAGGGGACTATGGCTACACCTTC. Encoded protein: CASRGDYGYTF.

CDR3 in amino acids: CASRRGQRSYEQYF. In nucleotides, the CDR3 is TGTGCCAGTCGCAGGGGTCAACGCTCCTACGAGCAGTACTTC. This chain connects TRBV6-1 to TRBJ2-7; D is perhaps TRBD1 (6 bases). The length of the CDR3 is 14 residues. The germline gives CDR1 MNHNS, CDR2 SASEGT. Trimming left V 9 bases short and J 0 bases short, with 15 bases between.

The chain combines TRBV20-1 with TRBJ1-5, with 8 bases aligning to TRBD1. V gave up 6 bases and J gave up 11 bases; unmatched junction bases: 18. The CDR3 sequence is 15 residues long. The germline V gene has CDR1 DFQATT and CDR2 SNEGSKA (reference sequence). Here the CDR3 reads CSAPIGQGRLGTQHF. DNA for the CDR3: TGCAGTGCCCCGATCGGACAGGGCCGATTGGGGACCCAGCATTTT.

Remarks on this clonotype: This may arise from a read error, as a much more abundant clone is one base away. The V and J genes are TRBV20-1 and TRBJ2-7; a weak D match, TRBD2 (6 bases). The V end was cut by 6 bases, the J end by 0 bases, with 15 bases between. The CDR3 consists of 14 residues. Germline CDR1 reads DFQATT; CDR2 reads SNEGSKA (reference sequence). Written as DNA, the CDR3 is TGCAGTGCAGATGACGGGGGTGGCTCCTACGAGCAGTACTTC. Protein product: CSADDGGGSYEQYF.

The chain couples TRBV10-3 to TRBJ2-3; 8 bases align to TRBD1. The CDR3 runs to 17 residues. V trimming: 4 bases; J trimming: 5 bases; junction bases outside the gene matches: 14. Germline CDR1 and CDR2: ENHRY and SYGVKD. CDR3 region: CAISGNLTGVRKDTQYF. For the CDR3, the DNA is TGTGCCATCAGTGGTAATTTGACAGGGGTCCGAAAAGATACGCAGTATTTT.

This chain uses TRBV5-5 with TRBJ2-4; D may be TRBD1 (5 bases). The DNA end lines up better with TRBJ2-7; the J call may be wrong. Germline V gene sequence: CDR1 SGHKS, CDR2 YYEKEE (reference sequence). The CDR3 has 15 amino acids. The chain's CDR3 is CASSLVQGTIYEQYF. CDR3 sequence (DNA): TGTGCCAGCAGCTTGGTTCAGGGAACGATCTACGAGCAGTACTTC.

This clonotype appeared many times. The chain recombines TRBV7-3 with TRBJ2-7; D possibly matches TRBD1 or TRBD2 (5 bases each). Trimming removed 5 bases at V and 3 bases at J, with 14 bases between. The CDR3 loop spans 14 amino acids. Germline V gives CDR1 SGHTA, CDR2 FQGTGA. The CDR3 loop is CASSPAGTGYEQYF. The DNA of the CDR3 is TGTGCCAGCAGCCCGGCCGGGACGGGCTACGAGCAGTACTTC. Together with reference TRBV7-3 and TRBJ2-7, the CDR3 gives the full variable domain: GAGVSQTPSNKVTEKGKYVELRCDPISGHTALYWYRQSLGQGPEFLIYFQGTGAADDSGLPNDRFFAVRPEGSVSTLKIQRTERGDSAVYLCASSPAGTGYEQYFGPGTRLTVT.

This clonotype was counted many times. The chain joins TRBV15 to TRBJ2-7; 10 bases map to TRBD2. Trimming at V came to 6 bases and at J to 5 bases, leaving 10 bases not matched to a gene. The germline V gene has CDR1 LNHNV and CDR2 YYDKDF (reference sequence). CDR3 length: 15 amino acids. Here the CDR3 DNA reads TGTGCCACCAGAGGGACTAGCGCGCTCGGAGACGAGCAGTACTTC. This translates into CATRGTSALGDEQYF.

At least ten counts were recorded for this clonotype. V and J are TRBV7-3 and TRBJ1-1; D gene ambiguous. The V gene lost 4 bases and the J gene lost 5 bases, with 14 bases spanning the gap. Germline CDR1 SGHTA, CDR2 FQGTGA. The CDR3 length is 14 residues. Written as DNA, the CDR3 is TGTGCCAGCAGCTCCCAACCCTTGGGAACTGAAGCTTTCTTT. It encodes CASSSQPLGTEAFF.

As regards this clonotype: A read error may be the cause here, since a much bigger clone is one base away. The CDR3, as DNA: TGCGCCAGCCAGGGACAGATTCGTGATGGCTACACCTTC. Protein sequence: CASQGQIRDGYTF. The chain couples TRBV5-1 to TRBJ1-2; 7 bases are shared with TRBD1. This CDR3 has 13 residues. In germline, CDR1 is SGHRS, CDR2 YFSETQ. The trim removed 7 bases at V and 6 bases at J, leaving 9 bases unmatched.

This clonotype was recorded a few times. This chain uses TRBV5-1 with TRBJ1-2; D gene uncertain. Trimming removed 4 bases from V and 2 bases from J, with 12 bases in between. Germline CDR1 and CDR2: SGHRS and YFSETQ. The CDR3 runs 14 residues. CDR3 sequence (DNA): TGCGCCAGCAGCCTGGACCTGGGGAACTATGGCTACACCTTC. Protein product: CASSLDLGNYGYTF.

This clonotype was detected many times. The CDR3 bases are TGCGCCAGCAGCCAACAACCGGGACAGGGTCGCGAAAAACTGTTTTTT. Its translation: CASSQQPGQGREKLFF. The chain links TRBV4-3 to TRBJ1-4, with 9 bases identical to TRBD1. The V gene end was trimmed by 2 bases and the J gene end by 8 bases; junction bases not matched to a gene: 9. Germline loops: CDR1 LGHNA, CDR2 YSLEER. The length of the CDR3 is 16 residues.